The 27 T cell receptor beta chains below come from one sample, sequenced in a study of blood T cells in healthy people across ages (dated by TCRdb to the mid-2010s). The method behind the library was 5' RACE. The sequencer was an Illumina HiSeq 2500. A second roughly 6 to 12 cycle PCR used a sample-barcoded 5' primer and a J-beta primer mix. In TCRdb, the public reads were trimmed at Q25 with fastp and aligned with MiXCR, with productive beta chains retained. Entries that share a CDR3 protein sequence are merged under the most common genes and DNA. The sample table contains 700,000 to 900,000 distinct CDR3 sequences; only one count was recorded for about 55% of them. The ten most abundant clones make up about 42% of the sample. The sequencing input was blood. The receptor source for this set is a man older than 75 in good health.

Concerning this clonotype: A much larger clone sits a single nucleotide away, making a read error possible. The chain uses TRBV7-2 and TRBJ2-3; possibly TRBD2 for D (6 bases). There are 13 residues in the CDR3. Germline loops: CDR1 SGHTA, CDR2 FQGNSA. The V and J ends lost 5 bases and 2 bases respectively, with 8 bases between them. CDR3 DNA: TGTGCCAGCAGCGTACTAGCCACAGATACGCAGTATTTT. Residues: CASSVLATDTQYF.

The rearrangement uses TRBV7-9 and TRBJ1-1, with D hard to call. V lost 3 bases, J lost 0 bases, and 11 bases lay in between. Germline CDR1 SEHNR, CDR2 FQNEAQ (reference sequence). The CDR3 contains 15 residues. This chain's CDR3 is CASSFSRLLNTEAFF. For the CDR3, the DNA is TGTGCCAGCAGCTTTAGCAGGCTTCTGAACACTGAAGCTTTCTTT.

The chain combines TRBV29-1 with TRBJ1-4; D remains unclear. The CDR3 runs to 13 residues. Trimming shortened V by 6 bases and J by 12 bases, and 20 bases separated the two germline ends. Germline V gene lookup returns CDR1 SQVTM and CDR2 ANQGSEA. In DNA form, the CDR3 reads TGCAGCGTCCGCCGCGGTTCGCCCGGGGAACTGTTTTTT. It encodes CSVRRGSPGELFF.

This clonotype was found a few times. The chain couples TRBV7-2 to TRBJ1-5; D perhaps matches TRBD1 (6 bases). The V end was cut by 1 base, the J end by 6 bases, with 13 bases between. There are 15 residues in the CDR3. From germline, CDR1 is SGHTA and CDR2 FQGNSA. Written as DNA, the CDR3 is TGTGCCAGCAGCTTAGGAGGCGACAGGAGTCAGCCCCAGCATTTT. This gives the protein CASSLGGDRSQPQHF.

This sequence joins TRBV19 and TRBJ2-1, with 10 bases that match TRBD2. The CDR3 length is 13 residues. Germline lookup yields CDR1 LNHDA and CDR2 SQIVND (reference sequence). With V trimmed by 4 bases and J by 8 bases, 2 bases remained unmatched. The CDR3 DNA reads TGTGCCAGTAGTACTAGCGGGAGTTATGAGCAGTTCTTC. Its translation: CASSTSGSYEQFF.

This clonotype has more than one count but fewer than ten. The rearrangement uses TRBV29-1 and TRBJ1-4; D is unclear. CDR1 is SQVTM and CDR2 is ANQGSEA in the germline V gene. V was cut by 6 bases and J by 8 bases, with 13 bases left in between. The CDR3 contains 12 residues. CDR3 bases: TGCAGCGTGCCCGGAATCGGCGAAAAACTGTTTTTT. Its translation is CSVPGIGEKLFF.

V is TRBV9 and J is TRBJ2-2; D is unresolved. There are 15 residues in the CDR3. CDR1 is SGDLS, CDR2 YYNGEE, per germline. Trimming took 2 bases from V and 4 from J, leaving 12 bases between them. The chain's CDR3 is CASSVSTSGTGELFF. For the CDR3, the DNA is TGTGCCAGCAGCGTCTCAACGTCGGGCACCGGGGAGCTGTTTTTT.

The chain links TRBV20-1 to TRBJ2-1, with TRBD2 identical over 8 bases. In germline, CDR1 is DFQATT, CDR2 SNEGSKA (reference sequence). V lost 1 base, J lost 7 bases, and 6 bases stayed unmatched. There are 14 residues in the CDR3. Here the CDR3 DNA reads TGCAGTGCTAGAGGTGGACTAGCCTTGAATGAGCAGTTCTTC. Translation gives CSARGGLALNEQFF.

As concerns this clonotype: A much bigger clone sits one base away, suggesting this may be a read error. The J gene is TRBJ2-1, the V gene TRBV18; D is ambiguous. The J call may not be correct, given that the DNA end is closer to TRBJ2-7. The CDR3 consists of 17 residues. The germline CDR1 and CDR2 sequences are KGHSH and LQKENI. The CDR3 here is CASSPLHSPSSHNEQYF. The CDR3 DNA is TGTGCCAGCTCACCACTCCACTCCCCGAGCTCCCACAATGAGCAGTACTTC.

For the CDR3, the DNA is TGTGCCAGCAGTGAATCAATCCGCCAGGGGGCCTTAGCCAAAAACATTCAGTACTTC. Translated, it gives CASSESIRQGALAKNIQYF. The rearrangement links TRBV2 to TRBJ2-4; 8 bases match TRBD1. J lost 0 bases, V lost 2 bases, and 12 bases had no gene match. The CDR3 runs 19 residues. The germline V gene has CDR1 SNHLY and CDR2 FYNNEI. Filled out from reference TRBV2 and TRBJ2-4, the complete variable domain reads EPEVTQTPSHQVTQMGQEVILRCVPISNHLYFYWYRQILGQKVEFLVSFYNNEISEKSEIFDDQFSVERPDGSNFTLKIRSTKLEDSAMYFCASSESIRQGALAKNIQYFGAGTRLSVL.

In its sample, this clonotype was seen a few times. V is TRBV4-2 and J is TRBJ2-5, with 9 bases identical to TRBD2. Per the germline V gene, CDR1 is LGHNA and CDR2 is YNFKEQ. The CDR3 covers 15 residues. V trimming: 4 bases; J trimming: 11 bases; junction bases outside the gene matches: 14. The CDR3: CASSPFLAGAREQYF. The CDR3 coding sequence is TGTGCCAGCAGCCCCTTTTTAGCGGGGGCTAGGGAGCAGTACTTC.

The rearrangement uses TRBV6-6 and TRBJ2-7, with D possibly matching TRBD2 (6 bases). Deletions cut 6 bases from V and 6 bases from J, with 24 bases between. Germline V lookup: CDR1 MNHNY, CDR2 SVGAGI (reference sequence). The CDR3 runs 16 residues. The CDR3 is CASRGGRGQGGGEQYF. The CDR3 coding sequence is TGTGCCAGCAGAGGCGGCCGTGGGCAGGGAGGAGGCGAGCAGTACTTC.

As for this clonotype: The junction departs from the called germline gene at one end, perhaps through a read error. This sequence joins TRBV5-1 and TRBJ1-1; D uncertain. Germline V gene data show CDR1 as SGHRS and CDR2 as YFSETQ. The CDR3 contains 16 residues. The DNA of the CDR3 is TGCACCAGCAGCCTGAATACTGGAGCTCCGGGCACTGAAGCTTTCTTT. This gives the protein CTSSLNTGAPGTEAFF. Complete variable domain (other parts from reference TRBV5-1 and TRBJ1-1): KAGVTQTPRYLIKTRGQQVTLSCSPISGHRSVSWYQQTPGQGLQFLFEYFSETQRNKGNFPGRFSGRQFSNSRSEMNVSTLELGDSALYLCTSSLNTGAPGTEAFFGQGTRLTVV.

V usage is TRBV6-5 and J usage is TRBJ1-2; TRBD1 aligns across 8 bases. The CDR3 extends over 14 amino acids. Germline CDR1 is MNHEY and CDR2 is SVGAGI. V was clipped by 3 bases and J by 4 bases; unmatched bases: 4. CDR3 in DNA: TGTGCCAGCAGTTATCGGACAGGGTCCTATGGCTACACCTTC. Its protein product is CASSYRTGSYGYTF.

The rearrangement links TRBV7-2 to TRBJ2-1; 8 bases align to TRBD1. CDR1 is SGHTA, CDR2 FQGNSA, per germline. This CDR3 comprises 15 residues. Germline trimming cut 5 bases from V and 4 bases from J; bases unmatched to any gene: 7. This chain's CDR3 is CASSLDRGLYNEQFF. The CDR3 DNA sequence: TGTGCCAGCAGCCTCGACAGGGGCCTATACAATGAGCAGTTCTTC.

The CDR3: CSVRLAGVVLDTQYF. The CDR3 DNA sequence: TGCAGCGTCCGACTAGCGGGAGTTGTTTTGGATACGCAGTATTTT. This chain links TRBV29-1 with TRBJ2-3, with 12 nucleotides matching TRBD2. Trimming took 6 bases from V and 6 from J; bases not matched to a gene: 10. The CDR3 spans 15 residues. The V gene's germline CDR1 is SQVTM and CDR2 ANQGSEA.

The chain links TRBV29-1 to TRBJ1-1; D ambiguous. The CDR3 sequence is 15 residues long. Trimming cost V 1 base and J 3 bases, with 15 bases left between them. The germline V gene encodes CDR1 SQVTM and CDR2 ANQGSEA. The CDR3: CSVEGPAMSDTEAFF. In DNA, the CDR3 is TGCAGCGTTGAAGGACCCGCAATGTCGGACACTGAAGCTTTCTTT.

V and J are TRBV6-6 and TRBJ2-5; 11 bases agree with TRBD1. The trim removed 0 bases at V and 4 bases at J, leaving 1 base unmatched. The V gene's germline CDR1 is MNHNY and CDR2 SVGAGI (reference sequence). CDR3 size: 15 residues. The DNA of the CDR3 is TGTGCCAGCAGTTACTCGGACAGGGGGCCAGAGACCCAGTACTTC. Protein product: CASSYSDRGPETQYF.

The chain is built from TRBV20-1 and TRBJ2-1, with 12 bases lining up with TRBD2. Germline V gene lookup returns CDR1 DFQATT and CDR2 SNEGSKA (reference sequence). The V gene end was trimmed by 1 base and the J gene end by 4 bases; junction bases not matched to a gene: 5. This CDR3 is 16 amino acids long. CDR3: CSARVLAGGLYNEQFF. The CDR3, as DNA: TGCAGTGCTAGAGTACTAGCGGGAGGATTATACAATGAGCAGTTCTTC.

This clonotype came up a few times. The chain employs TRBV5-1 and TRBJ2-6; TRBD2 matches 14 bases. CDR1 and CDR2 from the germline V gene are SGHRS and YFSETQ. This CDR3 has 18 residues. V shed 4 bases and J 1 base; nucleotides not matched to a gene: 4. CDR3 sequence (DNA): TGCGCCAGCAGCGGGACTAGCGGGAGTTTATCTGGGGCCAACGTCCTGACTTTC. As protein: CASSGTSGSLSGANVLTF.

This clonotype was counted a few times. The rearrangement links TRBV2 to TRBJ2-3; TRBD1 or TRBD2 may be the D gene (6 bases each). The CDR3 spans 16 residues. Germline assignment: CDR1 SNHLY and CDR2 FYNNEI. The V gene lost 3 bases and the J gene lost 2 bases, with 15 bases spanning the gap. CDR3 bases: TGTGCCAGCAGTGACGGCCGAGGGGGGTTCACAGATACGCAGTATTTT. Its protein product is CASSDGRGGFTDTQYF.

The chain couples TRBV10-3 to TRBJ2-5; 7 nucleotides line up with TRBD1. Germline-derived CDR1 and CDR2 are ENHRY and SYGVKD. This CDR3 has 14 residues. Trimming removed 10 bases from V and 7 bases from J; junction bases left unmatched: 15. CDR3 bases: TGTGCCACCAAAGGGACAGATCATTCAGGGACCCAGTACTTC. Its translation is CATKGTDHSGTQYF.

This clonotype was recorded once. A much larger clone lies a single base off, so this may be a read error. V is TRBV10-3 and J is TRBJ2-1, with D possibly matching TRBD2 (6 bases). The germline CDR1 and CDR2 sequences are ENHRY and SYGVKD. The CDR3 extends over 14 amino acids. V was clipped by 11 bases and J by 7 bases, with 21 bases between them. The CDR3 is CAGGAGKVGNEQFF. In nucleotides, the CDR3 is TGTGCCGGCGGGGCGGGAAAGGTAGGAAATGAGCAGTTCTTC.

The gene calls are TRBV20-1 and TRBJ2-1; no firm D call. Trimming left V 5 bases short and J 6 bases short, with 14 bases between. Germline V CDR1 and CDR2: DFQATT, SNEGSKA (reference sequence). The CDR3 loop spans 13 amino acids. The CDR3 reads CSAPGSFGNEQFF. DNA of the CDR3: TGCAGTGCTCCTGGGTCTTTCGGCAATGAGCAGTTCTTC.

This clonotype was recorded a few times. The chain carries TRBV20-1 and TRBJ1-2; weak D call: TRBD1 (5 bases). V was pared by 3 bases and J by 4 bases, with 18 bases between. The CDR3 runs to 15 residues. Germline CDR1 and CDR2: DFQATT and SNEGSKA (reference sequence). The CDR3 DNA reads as TGCAGTGCTAGCGGCCAGGGAATTTTACGCTATGGCTACACCTTC. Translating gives CSASGQGILRYGYTF.

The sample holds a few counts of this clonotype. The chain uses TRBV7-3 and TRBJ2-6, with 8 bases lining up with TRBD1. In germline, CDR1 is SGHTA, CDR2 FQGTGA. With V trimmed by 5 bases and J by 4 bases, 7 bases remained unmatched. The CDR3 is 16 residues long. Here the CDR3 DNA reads TGTGCCAGCAGCAGCGACAGGGGAGGCGGGGCCAACGTCCTGACTTTC. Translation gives CASSSDRGGGANVLTF.

DNA of the CDR3: TGTGCCAGCAGTGAAGCACTCACAGATACGCAGTATTTT. This encodes CASSEALTDTQYF. This chain uses TRBV2 with TRBJ2-3; no firm D call. Trimming left V 0 bases short and J 2 bases short, with 3 bases between. The CDR3 consists of 13 residues. Looked up from germline, CDR1 is SNHLY and CDR2 is FYNNEI.